These 27 T cell receptor beta chains share one sample of origin, sequenced in a study of patients and donors after allogeneic stem cell transplantation. TCRdb re-analysed the RT-PCR reads in MiXCR, keeping a single row per CDR3 protein. The sample records over 5,500 distinct CDR3 sequences, roughly 13% being singletons. Sequencing was performed on blood, either unsorted or a sorted T cell fraction (not recorded which). The receptors originated from a human donor who was either an allogeneic HSCT recipient or a stem cell or donor lymphocyte infusion donor (not recorded which). It is not recorded whose cells these are; they may come from a transplant donor.

This clonotype was picked up many times. The chain combines TRBV27 with TRBJ1-2, with TRBD1 matching 7 bases. Germline CDR1 and CDR2: MNHEY and SMNVEV (reference sequence). This CDR3 has 14 residues. J lost 7 bases, V lost 6 bases, and 11 bases had no gene match. CDR3 in amino acids: CASSITTGRGGYTF. The CDR3 coding sequence is TGTGCCAGCAGCATCACGACAGGGCGGGGTGGCTACACCTTC.

J is TRBJ1-2 and V is TRBV5-4; D is unclear. This CDR3 has 15 residues. CDR1 and CDR2 (germline): SGHNT, YYREEE (reference sequence). Trimming stripped 3 bases from V and 2 bases from J, with 14 bases between. For the CDR3, the DNA is TGTGCCAGCAGCTCGCCACCAGTGATAAACTATGGCTACACCTTC. Translated, it gives CASSSPPVINYGYTF. Variable domain in full (rest from reference TRBV5-4 and TRBJ1-2): ETGVTQSPTHLIKTRGQQVTLRCSSQSGHNTVSWYQQALGQGPQFIFQYYREEENGRGNFPPRFSGLQFPNYSSELNVNALELDDSALYLCASSSPPVINYGYTFGSGTRLTVV.

This sequence joins TRBV10-3 and TRBJ1-1; no reliable D call. Germline V gene data show CDR1 as ENHRY and CDR2 as SYGVKD. The CDR3 loop spans 12 amino acids. The V and J ends lost 3 bases and 4 bases respectively, with 6 bases between them. CDR3 in amino acids: CAISDPLTEAFF. The CDR3 DNA reads TGTGCCATCAGTGATCCTCTCACTGAAGCTTTCTTT.

The gene calls are TRBV6-2 or TRBV6-3 and TRBJ2-7; 10 nucleotides agree with TRBD2. Germline V gene lookup returns CDR1 MNHEY and CDR2 SVGEGT. V dropped 10 bases and J dropped 0; count of bases not matched to a gene: 6. CDR3 size: 14 residues. The CDR3 DNA reads as TGTGCCACCCTAGGACTAGCGGTCTCCTACGAGCAGTACTTC. It specifies CATLGLAVSYEQYF.

This clonotype came up many times. The J gene is TRBJ1-6, the V gene TRBV3-1; D not resolved. Trimming took off 3 bases at V and 7 bases at J, with 16 bases between the two ends. The CDR3 sequence is 16 residues long. Germline CDR1 LGHDT, CDR2 YNNKEL (reference sequence). CDR3 residues: CASSQARVGGNSPLHF. In nucleotides, the CDR3 is TGTGCCAGCAGCCAGGCGAGAGTAGGTGGGAATTCACCCCTCCACTTT.

The rearrangement uses TRBV5-1 and TRBJ1-1, with D unresolved. The CDR3 sequence is 13 residues long. Per the germline V gene, CDR1 is SGHRS and CDR2 is YFSETQ. The V gene lost 0 bases and the J gene lost 1 base, with 4 bases spanning the gap. This chain's CDR3 is CASSLEENTEAFF. CDR3 bases: TGCGCCAGCAGCTTGGAAGAGAACACTGAAGCTTTCTTT.

This clonotype was observed at least ten times. The rearrangement uses TRBV9 and TRBJ2-3; 8 nucleotides align to TRBD1. The CDR3 runs 16 residues. After removal of 0 bases from V and 1 base from J, the junction contained 4 bases not matched to a gene. Germline CDR1 SGDLS, CDR2 YYNGEE. The CDR3 loop reads CASSVGTRGRTDTQYF. The DNA for the CDR3 is TGTGCCAGCAGCGTAGGCACCAGGGGGCGCACAGATACGCAGTATTTT.

This clonotype was found many times. The V call is TRBV12-3 or TRBV12-4, the J call TRBJ2-5, with 7 bases identical to TRBD1. Trimming cost V 5 bases and J 3 bases; bases outside gene matches: 6. This CDR3 contains 14 residues. This chain's CDR3 is CASSQGQVEETQYF. CDR3 DNA sequence: TGTGCCAGCAGTCAAGGACAGGTCGAAGAGACCCAGTACTTC.

This clonotype was counted a few times. The rearrangement links TRBV7-9 to TRBJ2-4; tentatively, D is TRBD1 or TRBD2 (5 bases each). This CDR3 comprises 14 residues. V lost 1 base and J lost 7, with 11 bases in between. Germline CDR1 reads SEHNR; CDR2 reads FQNEAQ (reference sequence). DNA of the CDR3: TGTGCCAGCAGCTTAGTTGGGGGTATGAACATTCAGTACTTC. Protein product: CASSLVGGMNIQYF.

This clonotype was seen at least ten times. The rearrangement links TRBV10-3 to TRBJ1-6; D might be TRBD1 (5 bases). The CDR3 consists of 13 residues. V dropped 3 bases and J dropped 9 bases, with 9 bases sitting between them. Per the germline V gene, CDR1 is ENHRY and CDR2 is SYGVKD. The CDR3 sequence is CAISDSGGSPLHF. CDR3 in DNA: TGTGCCATCAGTGATTCGGGGGGTTCACCCCTCCACTTT.

The chain uses TRBV7-9 and TRBJ2-3; TRBD1 agrees at 8 bases. This CDR3 has 18 amino acids. The trim removed 2 bases at V and 1 base at J, leaving 11 bases unmatched. Germline lookup yields CDR1 SEHNR and CDR2 FQNEAQ (reference sequence). The CDR3 protein is CASSLRLMLDRGTDTQYF. Here the CDR3 DNA reads TGTGCCAGCAGCTTAAGACTAATGCTGGACAGGGGCACAGATACGCAGTATTTT.

A remark on this clonotype: This may be a read error: a much more frequent sequence differs by one nucleotide. The conserved closing phenylalanine or tryptophan is absent in this CDR3, likely reflecting a read error. The V gene is TRBV5-6, the J gene TRBJ2-2; D not resolved. Germline V gene sequence: CDR1 SGHDT, CDR2 YYEEEE. V lost 1 base and J 3 bases, leaving 16 bases between the germline ends. This CDR3 has 17 amino acids. CDR3 protein: CASSLFALHGDTGELFL. DNA for the CDR3: TGTGCCAGCAGCTTGTTCGCTTTACACGGCGACACCGGGGAGCTGTTTTTG.

This clonotype showed up just a few times. This chain joins TRBV6-6 and TRBJ2-1; possible D gene TRBD1, 5 bases. Germline values: CDR1 MNHNY, CDR2 SVGAGI (reference sequence). The V and J ends lost 5 bases and 5 bases respectively, with 16 bases between them. The CDR3 contains 15 residues. The DNA for the CDR3 is TGTGCCAGCAGTCAAATCAGGGCTTGGGACAATGAGCAGTTCTTC. Amino acid sequence: CASSQIRAWDNEQFF.

Many counts were recorded for this clonotype. V is TRBV10-2 and J is TRBJ1-2; TRBD1 aligns across 9 bases. The ends lost 8 bases at V and 3 bases at J; junction bases unmatched: 7. This CDR3 region has 14 residues. CDR1 and CDR2 (germline): WSHSY, SAAADI. This CDR3 reads CASGTGQGYYGYTF. In DNA form, the CDR3 reads TGCGCCAGCGGGACCGGACAGGGGTACTATGGCTACACCTTC.

This clonotype is termed medium-sized. The V gene is TRBV12-3 or TRBV12-4, the J gene TRBJ2-1, with D perhaps TRBD1 (5 bases). The V and J ends lost 3 bases and 8 bases respectively, with 8 bases between them. The CDR3 spans 12 residues. The CDR3 sequence is CASSFVGDEQFF. The CDR3 DNA sequence: TGTGCCAGCAGTTTTGTAGGGGATGAGCAGTTCTTC.

The J gene is TRBJ1-4, the V gene TRBV20-1; possibly TRBD1 for D (6 bases). The CDR3 contains 15 residues. Trimming left V 4 bases short and J 6 bases short, with 18 bases between. The germline gives CDR1 DFQATT, CDR2 SNEGSKA (reference sequence). The CDR3 coding sequence is TGCAGTGCTACCCTAGACAGGCCTGGGGATGAAAAACTGTTTTTT. Its protein is CSATLDRPGDEKLFF.

The V and J genes are TRBV5-1 and TRBJ2-5; D possibly corresponds to TRBD2 (5 bases). CDR1 is SGHRS, CDR2 YFSETQ, per germline. V shed 1 base and J shed 1 base, with 5 bases lying between them. This CDR3 has 13 amino acids. CDR3 sequence: CASSLLAQETQYF. The CDR3 bases are TGCGCCAGCAGCTTGCTAGCCCAAGAGACCCAGTACTTC.

This clonotype appeared many times. This CDR3 is CSVSPFRGIEAFF. In nucleotides, the CDR3 is TGCAGCGTATCTCCTTTTAGGGGGATTGAAGCTTTCTTT. The rearrangement uses TRBV29-1 and TRBJ1-1; a possible D gene is TRBD1 (6 bases). Trimming took off 6 bases at V and 7 bases at J, with 18 bases between the two ends. The CDR3 contains 13 residues. From germline, CDR1 is SQVTM and CDR2 ANQGSEA.

V usage is TRBV10-3 and J usage is TRBJ2-3; unclear D gene. The CDR3 is 13 amino acids. V lost 3 bases to trimming and J lost 2 bases, with 6 bases between them. Germline CDR1 reads ENHRY; CDR2 reads SYGVKD. The CDR3 loop is CAISDSPTDTQYF. In DNA, the CDR3 is TGTGCCATCAGTGACAGCCCCACAGATACGCAGTATTTT.

By share of the sample, this clonotype is medium-sized. CDR3 nucleotides: TGTGCCAGCAGCTTAAGACCAATCCATGGCTACACCTTC. Translation: CASSLRPIHGYTF. This chain uses TRBV13 with TRBJ1-2; no firm D call. This CDR3 has 13 amino acids. Germline loops: CDR1 PRHDT, CDR2 FYEKMQ (reference sequence). V shed 2 bases and J shed 6 bases, with 10 bases lying between them. Filled out from reference TRBV13 and TRBJ1-2, the complete variable domain reads AAGVIQSPRHLIKEKRETATLKCYPIPRHDTVYWYQQGPGQDPQFLISFYEKMQSDKGSIPDRFSAQQFSDYHSELNMSSLELGDSALYFCASSLRPIHGYTFGSGTRLTVV.

This clonotype showed up just a few times. J is TRBJ1-3 and V is TRBV5-4; the D gene is possibly TRBD1 (6 bases). Trimming cost V 4 bases and J 4 bases, with 9 bases left between them. The CDR3 has 13 residues. Germline V CDR1 and CDR2: SGHNT, YYREEE (reference sequence). The CDR3 DNA reads TGTGCCAGCAGCGCGGGACAAGGAAACACCATATATTTT. Encoded protein: CASSAGQGNTIYF.

Many counts were recorded for this clonotype. The chain combines TRBV6-5 with TRBJ1-1; D gene ambiguous. This CDR3 region has 14 residues. V shed 3 bases and J shed 2 bases, with 10 bases lying between them. CDR1 MNHEY and CDR2 SVGAGI come from the germline V gene. The CDR3 protein is CASSYSDPNTEAFF. Written as DNA, the CDR3 is TGTGCCAGCAGTTATTCGGACCCAAACACTGAAGCTTTCTTT.

The chain couples TRBV4-3 to TRBJ2-5; 7 bases are shared with TRBD2. Germline trimming cut 3 bases from V and 2 bases from J; bases unmatched to any gene: 0. Germline V gives CDR1 LGHNA, CDR2 YSLEER. The CDR3 length is 13 residues. The chain's CDR3 is CASSHGGQETQYF. The CDR3 DNA reads as TGCGCCAGCAGCCACGGGGGGCAAGAGACCCAGTACTTC.

In DNA form, the CDR3 reads TGTGCCAGCAGCTTAGGGTCGCCCACAGATACGCAGTATTTT. It is translated as CASSLGSPTDTQYF. The J gene is TRBJ2-3, the V gene TRBV7-2; D is uncertain. Trimming shortened V by 1 base and J by 2 bases, and 7 bases separated the two germline ends. The CDR3 is 14 amino acids. The germline gives CDR1 SGHTA, CDR2 FQGNSA.

The DNA of the CDR3 is TGTGCCAGCAGCCGCAGCCGGGACATTCGTCGGGGCTACACCTTC. Residues: CASSRSRDIRRGYTF. J is TRBJ1-2 and V is TRBV7-9, with D possibly TRBD1 on 6 matching bases. Trimming shortened V by 5 bases and J by 8 bases, and 21 bases separated the two germline ends. Germline CDR1 SEHNR, CDR2 FQNEAQ (reference sequence). CDR3 length: 15 amino acids.

The V gene is TRBV7-6, the J gene TRBJ2-7, with 8 bases matching TRBD1. Germline V gene lookup returns CDR1 SGHVS and CDR2 FNYEAQ. V shed 0 bases and J 2 bases; nucleotides not matched to a gene: 3. The CDR3 loop spans 15 amino acids. This chain's CDR3 is CASSLAMDRAYEQYF. CDR3 nucleotides: TGTGCCAGCAGCTTAGCGATGGACAGGGCCTACGAGCAGTACTTC.

The CDR3: CASSLNVEGETQYF. For the CDR3, the DNA is TGCGCCAGCAGCTTGAACGTCGAGGGGGAGACCCAGTACTTC. This chain uses TRBV5-1 with TRBJ2-5; D is possibly TRBD1 or TRBD2 (5 bases each). The CDR3 sequence is 14 residues long. CDR1 SGHRS and CDR2 YFSETQ come from the germline V gene. Trimming removed 1 base at V and 5 bases at J, with 12 bases between.